This T cell receptor (beta chain) was recovered during a study of T cell responses to AZD1222 COVID-19 vaccine. Study-level background: Second-dose recipients at about 4 or about 12 weeks were treated as one pooled group.

Notes on the study in general: It should be noted that donors were predominantly white British and more often female, and clonal diversity was possibly underestimated.

Notes on this clone: What it binds is not known.

Produced via immunoSEQ multiplex PCR; TCRdb's table is partial and in-frame only. This repertoire shows about 110,000 clones, more than 70% found once; its top ten account for 3% to 3.5%. The CDR3 runs to 13 residues. The V gene lost 6 bases and the J gene lost 5 bases, with 13 bases spanning the gap. Sequencing was performed on peripheral blood, taken on day 0 of AZD1222 vaccination. This TCR was sampled from an adult in good health. The chain recombines TRBV12-3 or TRBV12-4 with TRBJ2-5, with no clear D. The CDR3 reads CASSIGGQETQYF. The CDR3, as DNA: TGTGCCAGCAGCATCGGCGGCCAGGAGACCCAGTACTTC.